This T cell receptor beta chain was observed in a study of T cell responses to AZD1222 COVID-19 vaccine. Study conclusions and caveats: A rise in Spike-specific TCR breadth and depth followed two AZD1222 doses.

Turning to this clone: Its specificity is unknown.

The length of the CDR3 is 17 residues. Germline assignment: CDR1 SGHNT and CDR2 YYREEE (reference sequence). Trimming at V came to 4 bases and at J to 2 bases, leaving 12 bases not matched to a gene. Generated by immunoSEQ multiplex PCR, the TCRdb table keeps only in-frame clones and is missing some. The sample includes 100,000 to 150,000 clones, approximately 91% seen only once; the top ten take under 1.2%. The sample was peripheral blood, taken 28 days after the second AZD1222 dose. The receptor was isolated from an adult who received the AZD1222 COVID-19 vaccine. The chain uses TRBV5-4 and TRBJ2-7; TRBD1 matches at 10 bases. CDR3 sequence reads: CASSPGAPGQGTYEQYF. In DNA form, the CDR3 reads TGTGCCAGCAGCCCGGGTGCCCCGGGACAGGGGACCTACGAGCAGTACTTC.